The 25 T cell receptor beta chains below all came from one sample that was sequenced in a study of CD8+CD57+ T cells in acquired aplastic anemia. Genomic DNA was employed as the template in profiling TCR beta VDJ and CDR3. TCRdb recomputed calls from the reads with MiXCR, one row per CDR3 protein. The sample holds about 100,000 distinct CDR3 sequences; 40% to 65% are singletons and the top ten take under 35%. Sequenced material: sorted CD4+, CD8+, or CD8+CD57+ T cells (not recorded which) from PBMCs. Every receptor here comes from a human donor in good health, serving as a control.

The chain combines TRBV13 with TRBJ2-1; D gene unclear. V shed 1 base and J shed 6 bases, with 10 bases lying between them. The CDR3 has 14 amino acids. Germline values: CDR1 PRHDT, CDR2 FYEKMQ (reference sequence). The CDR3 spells CASSLVAWGNEQFF. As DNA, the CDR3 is TGTGCCAGCAGCTTAGTGGCCTGGGGCAATGAGCAGTTCTTC.

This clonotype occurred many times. CDR3 nucleotide sequence: TGTGCCAGCAGTGTGACAGGGGACGAGCAGTACTTC. Translating gives CASSVTGDEQYF. The rearrangement uses TRBV25-1 and TRBJ2-7; 8 bases match TRBD1. The CDR3 extends over 12 amino acids. Germline V CDR1 and CDR2: MGHDK, SYGVNS. After removal of 4 bases from V and 5 bases from J, the junction contained 1 base not matched to a gene.

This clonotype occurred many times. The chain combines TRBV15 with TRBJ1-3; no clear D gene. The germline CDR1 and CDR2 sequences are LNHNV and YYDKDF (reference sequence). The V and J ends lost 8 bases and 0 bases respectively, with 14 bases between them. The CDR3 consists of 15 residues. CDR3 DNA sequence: TGTGCCACCCATTCCAGCCATAACTCTGGAAACACCATATATTTT. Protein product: CATHSSHNSGNTIYF.

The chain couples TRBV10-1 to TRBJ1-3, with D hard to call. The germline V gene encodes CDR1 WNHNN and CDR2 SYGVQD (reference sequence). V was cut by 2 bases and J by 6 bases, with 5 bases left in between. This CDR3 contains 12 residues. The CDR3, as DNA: TGCGCCAGCAGTGAGAACGCAAACACCATATATTTT. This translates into CASSENANTIYF.

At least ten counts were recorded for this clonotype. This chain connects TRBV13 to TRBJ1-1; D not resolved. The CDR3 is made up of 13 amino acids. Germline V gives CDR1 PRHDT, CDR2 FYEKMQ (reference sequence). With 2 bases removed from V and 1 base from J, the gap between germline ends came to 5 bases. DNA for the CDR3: TGTGCCAGCAGCTTACGGAGGAACACTGAAGCTTTCTTT. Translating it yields CASSLRRNTEAFF.

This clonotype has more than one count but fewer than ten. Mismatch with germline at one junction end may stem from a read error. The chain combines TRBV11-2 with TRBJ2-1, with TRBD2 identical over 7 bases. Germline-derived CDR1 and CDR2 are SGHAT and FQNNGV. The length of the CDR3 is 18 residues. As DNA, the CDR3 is TGTGCCAGCAGCGTAGACCCCCCTAGCGGAAGCTCCTACAGTGAGCAGTTCTTC. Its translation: CASSVDPPSGSSYSEQFF.

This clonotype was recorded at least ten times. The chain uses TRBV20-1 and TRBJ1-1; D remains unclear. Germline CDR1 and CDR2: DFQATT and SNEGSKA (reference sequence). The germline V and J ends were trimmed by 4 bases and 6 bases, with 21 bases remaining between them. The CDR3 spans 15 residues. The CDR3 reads CSAKSPQVPGPEAFF. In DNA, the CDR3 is TGCAGTGCTAAGTCACCGCAGGTGCCCGGCCCTGAAGCTTTCTTT.

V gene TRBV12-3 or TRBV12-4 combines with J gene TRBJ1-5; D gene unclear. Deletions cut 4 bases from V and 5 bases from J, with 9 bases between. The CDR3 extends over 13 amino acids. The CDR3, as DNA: TGTGCCAGCAGTTCCTCAGCGGATCAGCCCCAGCATTTT. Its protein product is CASSSSADQPQHF.

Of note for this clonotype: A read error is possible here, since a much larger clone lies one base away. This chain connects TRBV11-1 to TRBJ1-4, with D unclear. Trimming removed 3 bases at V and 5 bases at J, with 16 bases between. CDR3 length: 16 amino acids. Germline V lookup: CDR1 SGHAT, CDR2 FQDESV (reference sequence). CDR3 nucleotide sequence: TGTGCCAGCAGCTTTTTATCGGACGGGGAAAATGAAAAACTGTTTTTT. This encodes CASSFLSDGENEKLFF.

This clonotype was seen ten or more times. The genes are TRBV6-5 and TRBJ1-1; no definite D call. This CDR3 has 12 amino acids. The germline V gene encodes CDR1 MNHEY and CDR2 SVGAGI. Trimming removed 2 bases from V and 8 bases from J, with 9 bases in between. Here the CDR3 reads CASSYGVGEAFF. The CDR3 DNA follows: TGTGCCAGCAGTTACGGGGTCGGGGAAGCTTTCTTT.

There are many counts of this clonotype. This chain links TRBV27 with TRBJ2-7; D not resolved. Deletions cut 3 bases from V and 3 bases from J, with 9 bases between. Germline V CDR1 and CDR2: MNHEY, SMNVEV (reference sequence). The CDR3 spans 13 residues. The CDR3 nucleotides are TGTGCCAGCAGTTTGGGCAGAGGCTACGAGCAGTACTTC. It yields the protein CASSLGRGYEQYF.

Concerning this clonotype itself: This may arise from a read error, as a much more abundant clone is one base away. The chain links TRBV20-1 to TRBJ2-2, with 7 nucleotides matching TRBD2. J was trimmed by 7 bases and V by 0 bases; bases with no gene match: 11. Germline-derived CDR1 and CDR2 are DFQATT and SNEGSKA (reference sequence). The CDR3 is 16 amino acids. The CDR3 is CSARDGGRADVGELFF. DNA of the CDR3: TGCAGTGCTAGAGATGGAGGGAGGGCCGATGTCGGGGAGCTGTTTTTT.

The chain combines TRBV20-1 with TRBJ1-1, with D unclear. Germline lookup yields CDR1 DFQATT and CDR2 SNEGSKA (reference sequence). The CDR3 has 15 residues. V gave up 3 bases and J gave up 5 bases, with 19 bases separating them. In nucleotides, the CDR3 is TGCAGTGCTAGTCTCGGGGTAGGGTATCGGACTGAAGCTTTCTTT. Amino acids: CSASLGVGYRTEAFF.

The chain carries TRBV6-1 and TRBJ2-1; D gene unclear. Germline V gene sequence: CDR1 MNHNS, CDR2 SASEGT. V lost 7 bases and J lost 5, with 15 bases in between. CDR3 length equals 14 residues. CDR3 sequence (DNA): TGTGCCAGCACGGCTAGGTCGGGCCACAATGAGCAGTTCTTC. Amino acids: CASTARSGHNEQFF.

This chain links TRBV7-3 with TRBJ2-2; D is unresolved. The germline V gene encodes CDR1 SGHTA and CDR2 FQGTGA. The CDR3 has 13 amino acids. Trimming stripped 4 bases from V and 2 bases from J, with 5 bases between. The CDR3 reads CASSSPNTGELFF. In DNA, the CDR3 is TGTGCCAGCAGCTCACCTAACACCGGGGAGCTGTTTTTT.

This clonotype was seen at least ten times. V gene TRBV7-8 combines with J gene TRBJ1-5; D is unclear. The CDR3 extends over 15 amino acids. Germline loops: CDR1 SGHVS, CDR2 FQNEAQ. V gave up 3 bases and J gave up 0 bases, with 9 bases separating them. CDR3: CASSLGGYSNQPQHF. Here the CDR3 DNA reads TGTGCCAGCAGCTTGGGAGGGTATAGCAATCAGCCCCAGCATTTT.

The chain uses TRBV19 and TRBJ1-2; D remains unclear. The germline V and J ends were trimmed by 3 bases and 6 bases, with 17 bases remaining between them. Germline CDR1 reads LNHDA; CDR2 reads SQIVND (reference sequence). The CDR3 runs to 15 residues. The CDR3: CASSIYKPVEDGYTF. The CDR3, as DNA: TGTGCCAGTAGTATCTACAAACCCGTCGAGGATGGCTACACCTTC.

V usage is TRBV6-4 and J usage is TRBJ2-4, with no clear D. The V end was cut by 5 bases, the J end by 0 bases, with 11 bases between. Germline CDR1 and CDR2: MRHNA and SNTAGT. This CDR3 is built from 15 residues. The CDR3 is CASSHRGVAKNIQYF. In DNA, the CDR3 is TGTGCCAGCAGTCACCGAGGCGTAGCCAAAAACATTCAGTACTTC.

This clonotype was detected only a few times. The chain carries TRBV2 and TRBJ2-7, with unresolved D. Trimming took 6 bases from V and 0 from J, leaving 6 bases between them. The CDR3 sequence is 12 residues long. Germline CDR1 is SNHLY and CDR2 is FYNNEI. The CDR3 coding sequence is TGTGCCAGCAGATGGGGCTCCTACGAGCAGTACTTC. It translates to CASRWGSYEQYF.

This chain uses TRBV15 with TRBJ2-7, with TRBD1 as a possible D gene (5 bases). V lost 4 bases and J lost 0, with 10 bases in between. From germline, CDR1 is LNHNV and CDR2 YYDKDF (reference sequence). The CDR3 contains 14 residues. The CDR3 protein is CATSKGQFSYEQYF. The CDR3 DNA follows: TGTGCCACCAGCAAAGGACAATTCTCCTACGAGCAGTACTTC.

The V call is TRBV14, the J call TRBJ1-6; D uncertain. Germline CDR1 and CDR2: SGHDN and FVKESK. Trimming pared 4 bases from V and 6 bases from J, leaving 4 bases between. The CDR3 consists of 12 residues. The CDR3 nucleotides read TGTGCCAGCAGCCGGATTAATTCACCCCTCCACTTT. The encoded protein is CASSRINSPLHF.

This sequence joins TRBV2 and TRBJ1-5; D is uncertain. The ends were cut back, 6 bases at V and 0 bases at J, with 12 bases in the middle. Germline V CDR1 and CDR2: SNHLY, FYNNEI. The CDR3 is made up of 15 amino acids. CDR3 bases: TGTGCCAGCAGCGCGAGGCTTGATAGCAATCAGCCCCAGCATTTT. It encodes CASSARLDSNQPQHF. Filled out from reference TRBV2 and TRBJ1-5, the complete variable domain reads EPEVTQTPSHQVTQMGQEVILRCVPISNHLYFYWYRQILGQKVEFLVSFYNNEISEKSEIFDDQFSVERPDGSNFTLKIRSTKLEDSAMYFCASSARLDSNQPQHFGDGTRLSIL.

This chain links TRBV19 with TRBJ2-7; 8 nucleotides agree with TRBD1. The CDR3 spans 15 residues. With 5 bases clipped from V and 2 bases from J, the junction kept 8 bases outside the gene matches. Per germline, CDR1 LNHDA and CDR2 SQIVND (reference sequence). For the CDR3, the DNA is TGTGCCAGTAGTCCCGGGACAGGCGCCACCTACGAGCAGTACTTC. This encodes CASSPGTGATYEQYF.

The CDR3 is CSAGTGESYEQYF. DNA of the CDR3: TGCAGTGCTGGGACGGGGGAGAGCTACGAGCAGTACTTC. This chain uses TRBV20-1 with TRBJ2-7; tentative D call: TRBD2 (6 bases). Germline CDR1 and CDR2: DFQATT and SNEGSKA (reference sequence). Trimming stripped 5 bases from V and 3 bases from J, with 14 bases between. The CDR3 sequence is 13 residues long.

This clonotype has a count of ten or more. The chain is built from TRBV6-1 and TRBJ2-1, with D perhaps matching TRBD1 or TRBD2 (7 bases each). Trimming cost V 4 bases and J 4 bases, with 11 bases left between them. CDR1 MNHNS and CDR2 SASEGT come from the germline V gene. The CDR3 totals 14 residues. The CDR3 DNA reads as TGTGCCAGCAGTGTTCAGGGGGGGTACAATGAGCAGTTCTTC. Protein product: CASSVQGGYNEQFF.